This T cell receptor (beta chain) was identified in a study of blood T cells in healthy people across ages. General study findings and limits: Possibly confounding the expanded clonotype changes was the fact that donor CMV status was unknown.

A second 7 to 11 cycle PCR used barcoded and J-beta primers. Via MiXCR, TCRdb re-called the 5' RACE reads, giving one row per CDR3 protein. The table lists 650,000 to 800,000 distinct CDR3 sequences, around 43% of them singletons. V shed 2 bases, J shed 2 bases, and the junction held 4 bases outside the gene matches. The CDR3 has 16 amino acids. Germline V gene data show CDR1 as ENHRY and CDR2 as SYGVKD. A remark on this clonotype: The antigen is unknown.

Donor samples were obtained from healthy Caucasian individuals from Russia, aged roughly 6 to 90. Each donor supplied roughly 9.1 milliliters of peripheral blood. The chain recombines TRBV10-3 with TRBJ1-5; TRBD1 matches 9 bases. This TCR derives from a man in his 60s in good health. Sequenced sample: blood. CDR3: CAISEEQGAGNQPQHF. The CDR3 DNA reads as TGTGCCATCAGTGAGGAACAGGGGGCCGGCAATCAGCCCCAGCATTTT.